This T cell receptor beta chain was captured by sequencing in a study of cytomegalovirus exposure and HLA in healthy donors. It was with 60 Vbeta and 13 Jbeta primers that the PCR ran. Only in-frame clones appear in the TCRdb table, and some are missing; sequencing was by immunoSEQ multiplex PCR. This sample carries approximately 120,000 clones, 65% to 80% of them seen once, and the ten largest clones take more than 3%. On this clone itself: The antigen remains unidentified.

Germline CDR1 is MDHEN and CDR2 is SYDVKM. The CDR3 consists of 14 residues. With 5 bases removed from V and 7 bases from J, the gap between germline ends came to 17 bases. Regarding the study as a whole: In a later analysis, specific HLA alleles were associated with around 17,000 TCR beta sequences at a 0.05 false discovery rate. A missense DCLRE1C variant was associated with V- and J-gene trimming of TCR beta chains in a later analysis, and an independent cohort replicated the association.

This clonotype originated in a man under 40 in good health and CMV-seronegative. Material for sequencing was PBMCs. The chain is built from TRBV28 and TRBJ1-2; D is uncertain. CDR3 DNA: TGTGCCAGCAGTCTCCCTCGAGGTCCTATTGGCTACACCTTC. It codes for CASSLPRGPIGYTF.